This TCR beta chain was observed in a study of T cell responses to AZD1222 COVID-19 vaccine. Study-wide results and caveats: Clonal diversity was possibly underestimated, and the donors were mostly white British, with more females. Baseline testing showed seropositivity in only a handful of AZD1222 recipients. Recipients of two AZD1222 doses showed rising Spike-specific TCR breadth and depth.

Comments on this clone: As yet, its antigen is unknown.

TCRdb's table, derived via immunoSEQ multiplex PCR, lists solely in-frame clones and lacks some. Of about 96,000 clones listed, around 91% are singletons. This CDR3 spans 13 amino acids. V gave up 3 bases and J gave up 0 bases, with 7 bases separating them. Germline V gives CDR1 SGHRS, CDR2 YFSETQ. The genes are TRBV5-1 and TRBJ2-7; no clear D gene. This specimen was peripheral blood, taken on day 0 of MenACWY control vaccination. The receptor's source is an adult in good health. The CDR3 region has the DNA TGCGCCAGCAGCTCCCTAGTCTCCTACGAGCAGTACTTC. This gives the protein CASSSLVSYEQYF. Supplemented by reference TRBV5-1 and TRBJ2-7, the full variable domain reads KAGVTQTPRYLIKTRGQQVTLSCSPISGHRSVSWYQQTPGQGLQFLFEYFSETQRNKGNFPGRFSGRQFSNSRSEMNVSTLELGDSALYLCASSSLVSYEQYFGPGTRLTVT.